These 7 T cell receptor beta chains were all obtained from the same sample, sequenced in a study of blood T cell repertoires in COVID-19. Profiled with immunoSEQ multiplex PCR; TCRdb holds only in-frame clones, not every one. The sample records about 320,000 clones, roughly nine tenths being singletons. Sequencing input: PBMCs or T cells enriched from blood (not recorded which). The origin of the receptors is a woman under 40 who had recovered from COVID-19.

This clone appeared once. V usage is TRBV6-5 and J usage is TRBJ2-3; TRBD1 matches 7 bases. CDR3 length: 15 residues. The trim removed 2 bases at V and 2 bases at J, leaving 4 bases unmatched. Germline CDR1 and CDR2: MNHEY and SVGAGI. This CDR3 is CASSYGQADTDTQYF. The CDR3 coding sequence is TGTGCCAGCAGTTACGGACAGGCCGACACAGATACGCAGTATTTT.

The chain combines TRBV27 with TRBJ1-1; no firm D call. The CDR3 is made up of 11 amino acids. From germline, CDR1 is MNHEY and CDR2 SMNVEV (reference sequence). V lost 7 bases to trimming and J lost 5 bases, with 8 bases between them. The CDR3 sequence: CASTRGTEAFF. The CDR3 coding sequence is TGTGCCAGCACTCGGGGTACTGAAGCTTTCTTT.

The V gene is TRBV6-2 or TRBV6-3, the J gene TRBJ2-7; possible D gene TRBD1, 6 bases. The CDR3 is made up of 17 amino acids. The germline V gene has CDR1 MNHEY and CDR2 SVGEGT. With 5 bases removed from V and 0 bases from J, the gap between germline ends came to 20 bases. The CDR3 is CASSMGQGRYSSYEQYF. The CDR3 DNA reads as TGTGCCAGCAGTATGGGGCAGGGGCGCTACAGCTCCTACGAGCAGTACTTC.

This sequence joins TRBV7-9 and TRBJ1-1, with a possible D match to TRBD1 (6 bases). Germline V gene data show CDR1 as SEHNR and CDR2 as FQNEAQ (reference sequence). The CDR3 totals 14 residues. The germline V and J ends were trimmed by 3 bases and 1 base, with 9 bases remaining between them. CDR3 DNA: TGTGCCAGCAGCTTCCAGGGGCCGAACACTGAAGCTTTCTTT. This gives the protein CASSFQGPNTEAFF.

The chain has TRBV30 and TRBJ2-4, with 7 bases matching TRBD1. CDR3 length: 16 residues. CDR1 GTSNPN and CDR2 SVGIG come from the germline V gene (reference sequence). The V and J ends lost 3 bases and 0 bases, in that order; junction bases with no gene match: 8. The CDR3 nucleotides read TGTGCCTGGAGAAGACAGGGAAATATAGCCAAAAACATTCAGTACTTC. Its protein product is CAWRRQGNIAKNIQYF.

CDR3 nucleotide sequence: TGTGCCAGCAGCGATCGACAGGGGGCGGGTGGCTACACCTTC. It codes for CASSDRQGAGGYTF. This chain joins TRBV7-2 and TRBJ1-2, with 10 bases matching TRBD1. J was trimmed by 7 bases and V by 5 bases; bases with no gene match: 7. Per the germline V gene, CDR1 is SGHTA and CDR2 is FQGNSA. The CDR3 runs 14 residues.

CDR3: CASGRTGVGTDTQYF. In nucleotides, the CDR3 is TGTGCTAGTGGCCGGACAGGGGTCGGCACAGATACGCAGTATTTT. The genes are TRBV12-5 and TRBJ2-3; 9 bases line up with TRBD1. The CDR3 runs 15 residues. V lost 6 bases and J lost 1; bases outside the gene matches: 5. Germline CDR1 and CDR2: LGHNT and FRNRAP.